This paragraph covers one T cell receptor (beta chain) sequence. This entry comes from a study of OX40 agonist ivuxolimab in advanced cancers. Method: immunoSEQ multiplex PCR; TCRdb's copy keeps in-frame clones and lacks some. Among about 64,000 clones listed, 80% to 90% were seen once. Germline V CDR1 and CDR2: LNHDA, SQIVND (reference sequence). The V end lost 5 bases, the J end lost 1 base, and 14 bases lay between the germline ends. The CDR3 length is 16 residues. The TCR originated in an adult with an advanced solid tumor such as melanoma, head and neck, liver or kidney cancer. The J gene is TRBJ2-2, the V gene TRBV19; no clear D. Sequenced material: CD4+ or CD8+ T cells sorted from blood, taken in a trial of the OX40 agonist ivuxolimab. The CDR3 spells CASSDSAKMNTGELFF. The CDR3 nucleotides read TGTGCCAGTAGTGACTCAGCGAAGATGAACACCGGGGAGCTGTTTTTT.